Reported below is one T cell receptor (beta chain). The antigen remains unidentified. CD4+ cells were split into CD45RA+ naive and CD45RA-negative memory subsets. Germline values: CDR1 ENHRY, CDR2 SYGVKD. The CDR3 has 14 residues. The V segment lost 7 bases and the J segment 2 bases; nucleotides outside the gene matches: 2. This sample was included in a study of shared clonotypes between healthy human individuals. In the study overall: The plates for each donor numbered three CD4 naive, three CD4 memory, two CD8 naive and one CD8 memory.

Method: immunoSEQ multiplex PCR; TCRdb's copy keeps in-frame clones and lacks some. The sample has under 1,100,000 clones, roughly 70% seen once. Overall study findings and caveats: Clonotype sharing among donors was expected to depend on sequencing depth.

The chain is built from TRBV10-3 and TRBJ1-6; 7 nucleotides line up with TRBD1. Material: memory CD4+ T cells sorted from blood. This sample's subset: CD45RA-negative fraction. This clonotype originated in a man aged 18 to 30 in good health. The CDR3, as DNA: TGTGCCATCAAACAGGGGACCTATAATTCACCCCTCCACTTT. This translates into CAIKQGTYNSPLHF.